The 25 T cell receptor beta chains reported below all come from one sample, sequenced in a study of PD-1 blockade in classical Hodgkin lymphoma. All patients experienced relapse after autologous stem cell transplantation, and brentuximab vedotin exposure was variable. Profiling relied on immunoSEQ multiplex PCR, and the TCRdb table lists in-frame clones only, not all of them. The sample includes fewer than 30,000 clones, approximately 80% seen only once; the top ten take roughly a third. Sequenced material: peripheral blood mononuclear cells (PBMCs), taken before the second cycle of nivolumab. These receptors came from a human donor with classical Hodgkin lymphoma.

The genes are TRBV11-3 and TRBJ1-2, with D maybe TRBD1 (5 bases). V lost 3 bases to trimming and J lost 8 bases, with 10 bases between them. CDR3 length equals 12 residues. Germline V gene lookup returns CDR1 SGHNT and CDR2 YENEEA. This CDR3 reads CASSFGAWGYTF. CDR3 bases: TGTGCCAGCAGCTTCGGGGCTTGGGGCTACACCTTC.

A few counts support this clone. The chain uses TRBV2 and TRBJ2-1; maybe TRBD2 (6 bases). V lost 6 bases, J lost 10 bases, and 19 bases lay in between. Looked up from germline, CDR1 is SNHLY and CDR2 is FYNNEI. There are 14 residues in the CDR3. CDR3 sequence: CASRAQGGSREQFF. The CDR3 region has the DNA TGTGCCAGCAGGGCCCAGGGAGGTAGTCGGGAGCAGTTCTTC. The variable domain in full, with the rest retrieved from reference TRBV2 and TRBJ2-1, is EPEVTQTPSHQVTQMGQEVILRCVPISNHLYFYWYRQILGQKVEFLVSFYNNEISEKSEIFDDQFSVERPDGSNFTLKIRSTKLEDSAMYFCASRAQGGSREQFFGPGTRLTVL.

This chain's CDR3 is CASTPGQGQETQYF. CDR3 nucleotides: TGTGCCAGTACCCCGGGACAGGGGCAAGAGACCCAGTACTTC. V and J are TRBV19 and TRBJ2-5; 10 bases map to TRBD1. V lost 7 bases, J lost 2 bases, and 4 bases stayed unmatched. This CDR3 is 14 amino acids long. The germline V gene has CDR1 LNHDA and CDR2 SQIVND (reference sequence). The whole variable domain, filled in from reference TRBV19 and TRBJ2-5, reads DGGITQSPKYLFRKEGQNVTLSCEQNLNHDAMYWYRQDPGQGLRLIYYSQIVNDFQKGDIAEGYSVSREKKESFPLTVTSAQKNPTAFYLCASTPGQGQETQYFGPGTRLLVL.

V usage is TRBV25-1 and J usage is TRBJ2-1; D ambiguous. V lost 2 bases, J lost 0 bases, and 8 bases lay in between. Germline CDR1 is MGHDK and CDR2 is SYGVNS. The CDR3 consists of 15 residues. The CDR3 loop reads CASSEKWSSYNEQFF. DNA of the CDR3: TGTGCCAGCAGTGAAAAGTGGAGCTCCTACAATGAGCAGTTCTTC.

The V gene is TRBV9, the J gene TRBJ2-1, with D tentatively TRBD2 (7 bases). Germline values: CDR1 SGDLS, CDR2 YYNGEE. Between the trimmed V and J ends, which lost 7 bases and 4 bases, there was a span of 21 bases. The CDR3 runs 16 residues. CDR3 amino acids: CASAPPGGRGYNEQFF. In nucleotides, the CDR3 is TGTGCCAGCGCCCCGCCCGGGGGGCGAGGATACAATGAGCAGTTCTTC.

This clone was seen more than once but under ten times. The CDR3 loop reads CASSLIGSEVWDTERGYF. As DNA, the CDR3 is TGTGCCAGCAGCTTGATAGGCTCGGAGGTCTGGGACACGGAAAGGGGGTACTTC. The gene calls are TRBV7-9 and TRBJ2-5; D might be TRBD1 (6 bases). The CDR3 sequence is 18 residues long. Germline CDR1 is SEHNR and CDR2 is FQNEAQ (reference sequence). V shed 3 bases and J shed 13 bases, with 33 bases lying between them.

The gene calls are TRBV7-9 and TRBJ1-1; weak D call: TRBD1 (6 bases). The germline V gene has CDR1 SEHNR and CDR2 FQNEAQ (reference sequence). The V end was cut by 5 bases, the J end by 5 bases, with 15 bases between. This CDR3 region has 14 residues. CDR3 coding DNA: TGTGCCAGCAGCAGTCAGGGGCCAGGGACTGAAGCTTTCTTT. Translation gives CASSSQGPGTEAFF.

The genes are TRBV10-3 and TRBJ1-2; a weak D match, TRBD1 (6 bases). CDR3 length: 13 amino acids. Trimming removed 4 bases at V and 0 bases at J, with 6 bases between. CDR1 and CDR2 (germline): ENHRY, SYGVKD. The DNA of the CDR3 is TGTGCCATCAGTGCAGGGGCTAACTATGGCTACACCTTC. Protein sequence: CAISAGANYGYTF.

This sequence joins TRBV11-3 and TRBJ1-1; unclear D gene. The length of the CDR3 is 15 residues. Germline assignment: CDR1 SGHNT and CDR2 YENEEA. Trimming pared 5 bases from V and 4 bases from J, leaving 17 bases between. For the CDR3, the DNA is TGTGCCAGCAGCCTCCCGAAGGGAGTGGGCACTGAAGCTTTCTTT. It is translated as CASSLPKGVGTEAFF.

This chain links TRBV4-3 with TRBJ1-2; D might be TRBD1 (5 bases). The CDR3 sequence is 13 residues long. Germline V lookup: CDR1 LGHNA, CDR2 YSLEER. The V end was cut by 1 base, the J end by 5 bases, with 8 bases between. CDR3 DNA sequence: TGCGCCAGCAGCCAAGGTGAGGGGTATGGCTACACCTTC. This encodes CASSQGEGYGYTF.

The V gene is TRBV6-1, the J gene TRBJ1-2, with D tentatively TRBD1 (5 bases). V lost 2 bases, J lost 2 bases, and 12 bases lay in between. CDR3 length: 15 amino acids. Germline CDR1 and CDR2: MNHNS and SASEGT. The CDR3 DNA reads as TGTGCCAGCAGTGAACGGTTAGACAGAAACTATGGCTACACCTTC. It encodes CASSERLDRNYGYTF.

CDR3: CASNPGWTGELFF. The DNA of the CDR3 is TGCGCCAGCAATCCAGGGTGGACCGGGGAGCTGTTTTTT. The rearrangement links TRBV5-1 to TRBJ2-2; D is possibly TRBD1 (5 bases). Germline V lookup: CDR1 SGHRS, CDR2 YFSETQ. The CDR3 is 13 residues long. V lost 6 bases and J 5 bases, leaving 11 bases between the germline ends.

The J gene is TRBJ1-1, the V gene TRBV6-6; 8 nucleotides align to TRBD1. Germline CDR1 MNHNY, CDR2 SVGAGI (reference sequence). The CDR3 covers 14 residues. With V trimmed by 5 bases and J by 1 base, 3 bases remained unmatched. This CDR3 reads CASSEGQENTEAFF. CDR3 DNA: TGTGCCAGCAGTGAGGGACAGGAGAACACTGAAGCTTTCTTT.

DNA for the CDR3: TGCGCCAGCAGCTTGGAAGGCAGTAACTATGGCTACACCTTC. It codes for CASSLEGSNYGYTF. This chain joins TRBV5-1 and TRBJ1-2; no firm D call. Trimming took off 0 bases at V and 1 base at J, with 7 bases between the two ends. The CDR3 is 14 amino acids. Germline CDR1 reads SGHRS; CDR2 reads YFSETQ.

In nucleotides, the CDR3 is TGTGCCAGCTCACCGGACAGATTTAATGAAAAACTGTTTTTT. Protein product: CASSPDRFNEKLFF. The chain recombines TRBV18 with TRBJ1-4, with D perhaps matching TRBD1 (6 bases). The CDR3 covers 14 residues. Trimming stripped 3 bases from V and 4 bases from J, with 9 bases between. Germline V CDR1 and CDR2: KGHSH, LQKENI.

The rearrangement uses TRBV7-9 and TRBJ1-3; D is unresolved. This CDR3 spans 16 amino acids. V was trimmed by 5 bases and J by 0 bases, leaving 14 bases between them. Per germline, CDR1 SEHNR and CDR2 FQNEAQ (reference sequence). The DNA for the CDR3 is TGTGCCAGCAGCCGGAGCAAAAAATCCTCTGGAAACACCATATATTTT. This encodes CASSRSKKSSGNTIYF.

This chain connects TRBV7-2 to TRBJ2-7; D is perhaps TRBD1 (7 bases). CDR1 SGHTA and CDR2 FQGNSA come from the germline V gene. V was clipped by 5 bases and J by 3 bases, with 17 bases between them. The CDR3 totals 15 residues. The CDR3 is CASSPRGAGHYEQYF. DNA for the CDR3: TGTGCCAGCAGCCCCAGGGGGGCGGGGCACTACGAGCAGTACTTC.

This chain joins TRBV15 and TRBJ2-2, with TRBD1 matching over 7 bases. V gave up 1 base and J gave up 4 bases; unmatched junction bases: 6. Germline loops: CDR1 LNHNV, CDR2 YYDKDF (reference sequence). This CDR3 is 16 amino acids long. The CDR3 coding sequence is TGTGCCACCAGCAGAGGGGGGACAGTTAGCACCGGGGAGCTGTTTTTT. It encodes CATSRGGTVSTGELFF.

CDR3 bases: TGTGCCAGCAGCCCCTGGACAGGGGCGGGCGGAAACACCATATATTTT. This gives the protein CASSPWTGAGGNTIYF. This chain uses TRBV11-2 with TRBJ1-3, with TRBD1 matching 9 bases. The CDR3 is 16 amino acids. Looked up from germline, CDR1 is SGHAT and CDR2 is FQNNGV. The J segment lost 4 bases and the V segment lost 5 bases, leaving 9 bases of the junction unmatched.

DNA for the CDR3: TGTGCCAGCAGCTGGGGGGGCGCGAACACCGGGGAGCTGTTTTTT. This sequence encodes CASSWGGANTGELFF. The rearrangement links TRBV7-9 to TRBJ2-2, with D possibly TRBD2 on 7 matching bases. Deletions cut 4 bases from V and 0 bases from J, with 9 bases between. The CDR3 extends over 15 amino acids. Germline V gene sequence: CDR1 SEHNR, CDR2 FQNEAQ (reference sequence).

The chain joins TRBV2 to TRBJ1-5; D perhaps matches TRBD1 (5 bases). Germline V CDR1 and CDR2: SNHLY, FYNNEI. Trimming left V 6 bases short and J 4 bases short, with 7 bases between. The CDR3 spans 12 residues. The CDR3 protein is CASRQVNQPQHF. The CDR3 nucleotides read TGTGCCAGCAGACAGGTGAATCAGCCCCAGCATTTT.

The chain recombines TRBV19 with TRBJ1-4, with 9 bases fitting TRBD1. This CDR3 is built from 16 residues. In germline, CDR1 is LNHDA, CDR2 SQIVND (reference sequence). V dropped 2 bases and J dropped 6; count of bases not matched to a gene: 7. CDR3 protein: CASSIHPGQGHEKLFF. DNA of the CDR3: TGTGCCAGTAGTATACACCCGGGACAGGGACATGAAAAACTGTTTTTT.

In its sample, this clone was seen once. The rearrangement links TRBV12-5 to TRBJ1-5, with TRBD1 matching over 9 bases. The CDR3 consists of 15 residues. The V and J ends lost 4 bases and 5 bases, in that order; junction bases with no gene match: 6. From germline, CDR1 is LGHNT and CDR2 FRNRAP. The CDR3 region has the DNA TGTGCTAGTGGTTCGGACAGGGGAGGCCATCAGCCCCAGCATTTT. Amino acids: CASGSDRGGHQPQHF.

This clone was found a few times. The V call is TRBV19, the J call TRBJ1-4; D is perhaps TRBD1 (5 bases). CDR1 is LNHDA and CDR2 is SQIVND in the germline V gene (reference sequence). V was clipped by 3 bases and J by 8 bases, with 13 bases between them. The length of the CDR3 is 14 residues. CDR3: CASSIGTGGEKLFF. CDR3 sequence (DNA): TGTGCCAGTAGTATTGGTACAGGTGGAGAAAAACTGTTTTTT.

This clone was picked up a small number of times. The DNA of the CDR3 is TGTGCCAGCTCCAGGTCCGGGACAGGGGGAGTGTATGGCTACACCTTC. Amino acids: CASSRSGTGGVYGYTF. The chain has TRBV18 and TRBJ1-2; TRBD1 agrees at 11 bases. This CDR3 has 16 amino acids. The germline V gene encodes CDR1 KGHSH and CDR2 LQKENI. The V gene end was trimmed by 6 bases and the J gene end by 5 bases; junction bases not matched to a gene: 11.